One sample yielded the 20 T cell receptor beta chains listed below, sequenced in a study of CD8 T cells in ankylosing spondylitis. Findings of the study overall: About 8 highly homologous variants made up a TCR beta motif, and this motif appeared characteristic of ankylosing spondylitis blood.

These receptors' antigens are unknown. TCRdb analysed the 5' RACE reads with MiXCR anew, one entry per CDR3 protein. The data hold about 700,000 distinct CDR3 sequences, with about 20% observed a single time. Sequencing was carried out using blood, either unsorted or a sorted T cell fraction (not recorded which). These TCRs come from a male donor with ankylosing spondylitis.

This clonotype was counted a few times. The V call is TRBV12-1, the J call TRBJ2-2; the D call TRBD1 from the table was never checked on the DNA. TRBV12-1 is noted as a pseudogene. The CDR3 contains 16 residues. In nucleotides, the CDR3 is TGTGCCAGCAGCTTTCCCCGGGAGGCCTGGACCGGGGAGCTGTTTTTT. Translated: CASSFPREAWTGELFF.

This clonotype was observed a few times. The chain combines TRBV7-3 with TRBJ2-1, with D possibly being TRBD2 (5 bases). The germline V and J ends were trimmed by 2 bases and 3 bases, with 11 bases remaining between them. Germline V lookup: CDR1 SGHTA, CDR2 FQGTGA. CDR3 length: 15 amino acids. The DNA for the CDR3 is TGTGCCAGCAGCTTAGAAAGCGGATACTACAATGAGCAGTTCTTC. As protein: CASSLESGYYNEQFF.

This clonotype was counted only a few times. This chain uses TRBV12-3 or TRBV12-4 with TRBJ2-2, with D perhaps TRBD2 (5 bases). The V end lost 6 bases, the J end lost 5 bases, and 13 bases lay between the germline ends. This CDR3 is 14 amino acids long. As DNA, the CDR3 is TGTGCCAGCAGCCACGGGCCGGGGACCGGGGAGCTGTTTTTT. As protein: CASSHGPGTGELFF.

V and J are TRBV12-3 or TRBV12-4 and TRBJ1-1, with D unresolved. Trimming cost V 6 bases and J 11 bases, with 16 bases left between them. This CDR3 is built from 12 residues. This chain's CDR3 is CASSAGQWEAFF. The CDR3 region has the DNA TGTGCCAGCAGCGCAGGCCAATGGGAGGCTTTCTTT.

V gene TRBV12-3 or TRBV12-4 combines with J gene TRBJ2-7, with TRBD2 as a possible D gene (6 bases). The V and J ends lost 2 bases and 1 base respectively, with 12 bases between them. This CDR3 has 15 residues. The CDR3 DNA is TGTGCCAGCAGTTTATATGGCGGGATTTCCTACGAGCAGTACTTC. It yields the protein CASSLYGGISYEQYF.

The sample holds many counts of this clonotype. The chain recombines TRBV28 with TRBJ2-4, with 8 nucleotides matching TRBD1. The CDR3 sequence is 15 residues long. Germline loops: CDR1 MDHEN, CDR2 SYDVKM. V gave up 6 bases and J gave up 7 bases; unmatched junction bases: 11. This CDR3 reads CASSPENRGSNIQYF. Written as DNA, the CDR3 is TGTGCCAGCAGCCCCGAGAACAGGGGGAGCAACATTCAGTACTTC.

The CDR3 region has the DNA TGTGCCTGGAGTGGATCGTGGAATGAGCAGTTCTTC. Its protein product is CAWSGSWNEQFF. The V gene is TRBV30, the J gene TRBJ2-1, with unresolved D. Trimming removed 1 base at V and 7 bases at J, with 8 bases between. CDR1 is GTSNPN, CDR2 SVGIG, per germline (reference sequence). CDR3 length equals 12 residues.

This clonotype has only a few counts. The CDR3 region is CAIGTQSNEQFF. DNA for the CDR3: TGTGCCATCGGGACCCAAAGCAATGAGCAGTTCTTC. The V gene is TRBV10-3, the J gene TRBJ2-1; D possibly uses TRBD1 or TRBD2 (5 bases each). The CDR3 is 12 residues long. Trimming took 8 bases from V and 6 from J, leaving 11 bases between them. Looked up from germline, CDR1 is ENHRY and CDR2 is SYGVKD.

V and J are TRBV11-2 and TRBJ2-7; D is possibly TRBD1 or TRBD2 (5 bases each). CDR1 is SGHAT and CDR2 is FQNNGV in the germline V gene. The V gene lost 2 bases and the J gene lost 2 bases, with 10 bases spanning the gap. The CDR3 covers 14 residues. For the CDR3, the DNA is TGTGCCAGCAGCTTATTTCTGGGGGCCTACGAGCAGTACTTC. It specifies CASSLFLGAYEQYF.

This clonotype occurred a few times. This sequence joins TRBV30 and TRBJ2-1, with a possible D match to TRBD1 (6 bases). Germline CDR1 reads GTSNPN; CDR2 reads SVGIG (reference sequence). This CDR3 region has 13 residues. V shed 1 base and J shed 9 bases, with 13 bases lying between them. This chain's CDR3 is CAWSDSGHSEQFF. The CDR3 nucleotides read TGTGCCTGGAGTGACTCGGGACATAGTGAGCAGTTCTTC.

The CDR3 protein is CASSLVVTPNTEAFF. The CDR3 coding sequence is TGCGCCAGCAGCTTGGTAGTGACACCGAACACTGAAGCTTTCTTT. This sequence joins TRBV5-1 and TRBJ1-1; D not certain. V was clipped by 0 bases and J by 1 base, with 10 bases between them. CDR1 is SGHRS and CDR2 is YFSETQ in the germline V gene. The CDR3 has 15 amino acids.

The chain uses TRBV6-2 or TRBV6-3 and TRBJ2-5, with D possibly matching TRBD2 (6 bases). CDR1 is MNHEY, CDR2 SVGEGT, per germline. The CDR3 has 12 amino acids. V was trimmed by 0 bases and J by 9 bases, leaving 8 bases between them. CDR3 nucleotides: TGTGCCAGCAGTTACTCAGGAGGGCCCCAGTACTTC. Translating gives CASSYSGGPQYF.

This clonotype was recorded a few times. This sequence joins TRBV12-3 or TRBV12-4 and TRBJ2-3; 8 nucleotides match TRBD2. Germline trimming cut 4 bases from V and 0 bases from J; bases unmatched to any gene: 9. This CDR3 contains 17 residues. The CDR3 sequence: CASSSGKQRESTDTQYF. The CDR3 region has the DNA TGTGCCAGCAGTTCCGGGAAACAGCGGGAGAGCACAGATACGCAGTATTTT.

The rearrangement joins TRBV9 to TRBJ2-1, with 12 bases aligning to TRBD2. CDR3 size: 16 residues. J lost 9 bases, V lost 0 bases, and 7 bases had no gene match. Germline CDR1 SGDLS, CDR2 YYNGEE. CDR3 amino acids: CASSVGLAGVWAEQFF. CDR3 DNA sequence: TGTGCCAGCAGCGTAGGACTAGCGGGAGTCTGGGCTGAGCAGTTCTTC.

The genes are TRBV20-1 and TRBJ1-3; no clear D. The CDR3 is 13 residues long. Germline-derived CDR1 and CDR2 are DFQATT and SNEGSKA (reference sequence). The V and J ends lost 5 bases and 2 bases respectively, with 10 bases between them. The CDR3 loop reads CSAPDVAGNTIYF. The CDR3 nucleotides are TGCAGTGCTCCAGACGTCGCTGGAAACACCATATATTTT.

The table lists this clonotype with a few counts. The chain links TRBV12-3 or TRBV12-4 to TRBJ1-5; maybe TRBD1 (6 bases). The CDR3 loop spans 14 amino acids. V was pared by 6 bases and J by 6 bases, with 15 bases between. The CDR3 DNA reads TGTGCCAGCAGGAATACGGGGGCGGGTCAGCCCCAGCATTTT. It codes for CASRNTGAGQPQHF.

The J gene is TRBJ2-3, the V gene TRBV2; the D gene is possibly TRBD2 (6 bases). Germline V CDR1 and CDR2: SNHLY, FYNNEI. The CDR3 consists of 14 residues. Deletions cut 8 bases from V and 1 base from J, with 13 bases between. Here the CDR3 DNA reads TGTGCCAGCCCGGGACTTTCCCGCACAGATACGCAGTATTTT. It yields the protein CASPGLSRTDTQYF.

This clonotype showed up just a few times. V usage is TRBV20-1 and J usage is TRBJ2-7, with D possibly TRBD1 on 5 matching bases. Per germline, CDR1 DFQATT and CDR2 SNEGSKA (reference sequence). V was trimmed by 0 bases and J by 5 bases, leaving 17 bases between them. This CDR3 is built from 15 residues. The DNA for the CDR3 is TGCAGTGCTAGAGATCTGTCCAGGGCGGCGGACGAGCAGTACTTC. Translation gives CSARDLSRAADEQYF.

V gene TRBV5-5 combines with J gene TRBJ2-7; maybe TRBD2 (5 bases). The germline V gene encodes CDR1 SGHKS and CDR2 YYEKEE (reference sequence). CDR3 size: 15 residues. Deletions cut 4 bases from V and 0 bases from J, with 14 bases between. The DNA for the CDR3 is TGTGCCAGCAGCGCCGGGCCTGCGGGCTCCTACGAGCAGTACTTC. Translation gives CASSAGPAGSYEQYF.

This clonotype appeared a few times. CDR3 DNA: TGTGCCAGCAGCTTACGGGTCCCTGAAGCTTTCTTT. It translates to CASSLRVPEAFF. The V gene is TRBV7-2, the J gene TRBJ1-1, with no clear D. Between the trimmed V and J ends, which lost 2 bases and 6 bases, there was a span of 7 bases. CDR3 length: 12 amino acids. Germline CDR1 is SGHTA and CDR2 is FQGNSA.